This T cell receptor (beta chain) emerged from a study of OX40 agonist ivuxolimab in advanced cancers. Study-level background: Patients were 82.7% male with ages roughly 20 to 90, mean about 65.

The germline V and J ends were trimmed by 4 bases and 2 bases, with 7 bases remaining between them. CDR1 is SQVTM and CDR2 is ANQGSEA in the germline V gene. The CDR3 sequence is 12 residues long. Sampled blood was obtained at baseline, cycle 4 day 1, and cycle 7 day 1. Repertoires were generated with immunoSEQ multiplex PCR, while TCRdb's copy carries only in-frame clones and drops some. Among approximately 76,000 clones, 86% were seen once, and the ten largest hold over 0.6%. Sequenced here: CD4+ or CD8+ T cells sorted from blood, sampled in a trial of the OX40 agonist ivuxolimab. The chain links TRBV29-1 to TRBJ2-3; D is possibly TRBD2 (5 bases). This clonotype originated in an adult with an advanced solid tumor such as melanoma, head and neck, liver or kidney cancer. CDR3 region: CSVGGFTDTQYF. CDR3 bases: TGCAGCGTTGGCGGGTTCACAGATACGCAGTATTTT.